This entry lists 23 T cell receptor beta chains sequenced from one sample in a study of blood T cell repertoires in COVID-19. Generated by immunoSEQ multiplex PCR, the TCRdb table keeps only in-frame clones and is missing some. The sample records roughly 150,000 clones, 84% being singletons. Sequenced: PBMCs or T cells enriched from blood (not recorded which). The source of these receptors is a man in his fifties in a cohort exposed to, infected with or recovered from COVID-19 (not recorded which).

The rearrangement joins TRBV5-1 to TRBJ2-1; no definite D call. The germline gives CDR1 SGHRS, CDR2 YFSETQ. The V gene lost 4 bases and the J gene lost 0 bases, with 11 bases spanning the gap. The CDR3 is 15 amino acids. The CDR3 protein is CASSPTSSSYNEQFF. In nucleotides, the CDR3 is TGCGCCAGCAGCCCGACTTCTAGCTCCTACAATGAGCAGTTCTTC.

The DNA for the CDR3 is TGCAGTGCTTTTCTAGATACTGAGCAGTTCTTC. Its protein product is CSAFLDTEQFF. The chain recombines TRBV20-1 with TRBJ2-1; the D is unclear. From germline, CDR1 is DFQATT and CDR2 SNEGSKA (reference sequence). The V end was cut by 5 bases, the J end by 9 bases, with 11 bases between. The CDR3 length is 11 residues.

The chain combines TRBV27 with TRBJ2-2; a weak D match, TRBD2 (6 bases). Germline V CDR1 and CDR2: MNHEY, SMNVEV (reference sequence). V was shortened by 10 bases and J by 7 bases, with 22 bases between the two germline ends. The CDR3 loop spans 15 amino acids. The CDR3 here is CATRWGEATLGELFF. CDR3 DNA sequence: TGTGCCACCCGTTGGGGGGAGGCGACTCTCGGGGAGCTGTTTTTT.

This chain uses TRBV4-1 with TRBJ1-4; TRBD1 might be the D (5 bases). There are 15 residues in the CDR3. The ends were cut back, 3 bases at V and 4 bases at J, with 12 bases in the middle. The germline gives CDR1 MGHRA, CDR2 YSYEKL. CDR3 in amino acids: CASSQPGLGNEKLFF. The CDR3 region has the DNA TGCGCCAGCAGCCAGCCGGGACTGGGTAATGAAAAACTGTTTTTT.

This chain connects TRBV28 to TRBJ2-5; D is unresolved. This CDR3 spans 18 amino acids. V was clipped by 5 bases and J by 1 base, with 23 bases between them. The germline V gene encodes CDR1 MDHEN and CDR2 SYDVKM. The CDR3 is CASSPLPTEAVTQETQYF. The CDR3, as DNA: TGTGCCAGCAGTCCCCTCCCCACCGAGGCAGTGACCCAAGAGACCCAGTACTTC.

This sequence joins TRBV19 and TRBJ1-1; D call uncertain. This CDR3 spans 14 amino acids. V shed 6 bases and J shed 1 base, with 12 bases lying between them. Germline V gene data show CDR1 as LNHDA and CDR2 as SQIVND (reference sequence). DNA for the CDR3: TGTGCCAGTAGACGTCAGGCAGCGAACACTGAAGCTTTCTTT. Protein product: CASRRQAANTEAFF.

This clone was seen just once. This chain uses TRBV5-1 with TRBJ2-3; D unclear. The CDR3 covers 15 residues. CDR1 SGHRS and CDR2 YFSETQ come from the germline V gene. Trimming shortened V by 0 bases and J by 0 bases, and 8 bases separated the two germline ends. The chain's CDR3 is CASSLGAPSTDTQYF. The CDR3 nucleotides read TGCGCCAGCAGCTTGGGGGCGCCTAGCACAGATACGCAGTATTTT.

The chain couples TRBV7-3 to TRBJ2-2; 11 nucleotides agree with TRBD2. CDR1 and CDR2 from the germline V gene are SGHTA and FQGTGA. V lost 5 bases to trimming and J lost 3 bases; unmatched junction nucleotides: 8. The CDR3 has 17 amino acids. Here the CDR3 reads CASSPISGRADTGELFF. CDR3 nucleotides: TGTGCCAGCAGCCCCATTAGCGGGAGGGCAGACACCGGGGAGCTGTTTTTT.

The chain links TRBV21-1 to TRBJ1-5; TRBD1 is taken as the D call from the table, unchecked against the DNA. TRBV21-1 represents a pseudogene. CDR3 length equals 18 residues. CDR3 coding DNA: TGTGCCAGCAGCCCCCTCGGACAGGGAAATAAACTCGGCCAGCCCCAGCATTTT. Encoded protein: CASSPLGQGNKLGQPQHF.

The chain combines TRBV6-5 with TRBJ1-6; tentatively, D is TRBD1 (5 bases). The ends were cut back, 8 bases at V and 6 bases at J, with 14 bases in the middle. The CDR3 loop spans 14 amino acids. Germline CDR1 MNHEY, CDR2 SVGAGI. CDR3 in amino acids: CASSLKGLNSPLHF. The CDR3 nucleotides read TGTGCCAGCTCCTTAAAGGGGCTTAATTCACCCCTCCACTTT.

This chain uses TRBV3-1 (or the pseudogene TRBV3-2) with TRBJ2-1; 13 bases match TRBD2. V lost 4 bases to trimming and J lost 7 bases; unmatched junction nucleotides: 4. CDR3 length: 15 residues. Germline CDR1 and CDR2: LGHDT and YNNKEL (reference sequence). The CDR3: CASSLGTSGANEQFF. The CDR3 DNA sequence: TGTGCCAGCAGCCTCGGGACTAGCGGGGCTAATGAGCAGTTCTTC.

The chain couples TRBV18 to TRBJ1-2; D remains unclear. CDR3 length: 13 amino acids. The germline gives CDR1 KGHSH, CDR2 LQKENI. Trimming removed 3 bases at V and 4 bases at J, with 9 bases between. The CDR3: CASSPETGYGYTF. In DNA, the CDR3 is TGTGCCAGCTCACCCGAAACGGGCTATGGCTACACCTTC.

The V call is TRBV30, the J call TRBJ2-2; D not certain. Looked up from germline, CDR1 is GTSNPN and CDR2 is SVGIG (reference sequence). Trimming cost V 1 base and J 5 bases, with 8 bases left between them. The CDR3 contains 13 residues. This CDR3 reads CAWSETGTGELFF. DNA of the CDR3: TGTGCCTGGAGTGAGACGGGTACCGGGGAGCTGTTTTTT.

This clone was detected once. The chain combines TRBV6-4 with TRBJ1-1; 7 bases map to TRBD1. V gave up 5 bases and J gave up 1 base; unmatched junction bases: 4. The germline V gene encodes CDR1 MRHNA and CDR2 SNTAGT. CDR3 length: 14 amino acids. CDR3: CASSWDSKNTEAFF. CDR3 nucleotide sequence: TGTGCCAGCAGTTGGGACAGTAAGAACACTGAAGCTTTCTTT.

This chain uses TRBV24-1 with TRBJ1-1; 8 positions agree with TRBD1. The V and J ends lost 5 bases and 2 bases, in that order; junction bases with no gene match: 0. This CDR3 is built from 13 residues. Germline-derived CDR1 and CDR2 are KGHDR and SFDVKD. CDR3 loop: CATSAGGNTEAFF. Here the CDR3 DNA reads TGTGCCACCAGTGCAGGGGGCAACACTGAAGCTTTCTTT.

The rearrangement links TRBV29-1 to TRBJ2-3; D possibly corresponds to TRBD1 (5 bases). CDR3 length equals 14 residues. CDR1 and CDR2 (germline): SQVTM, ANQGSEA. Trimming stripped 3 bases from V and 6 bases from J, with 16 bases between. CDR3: CSVDEARRGDTQYF. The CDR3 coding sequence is TGCAGCGTTGATGAGGCCAGAAGGGGTGATACGCAGTATTTT.

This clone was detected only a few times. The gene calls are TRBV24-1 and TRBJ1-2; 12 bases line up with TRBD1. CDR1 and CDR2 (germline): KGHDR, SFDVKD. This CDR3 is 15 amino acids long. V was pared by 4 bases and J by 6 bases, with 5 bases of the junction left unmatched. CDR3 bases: TGTGCCACCAGTGAAGGGACAGGGGGCGTCGATGGCTACACCTTC. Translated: CATSEGTGGVDGYTF.

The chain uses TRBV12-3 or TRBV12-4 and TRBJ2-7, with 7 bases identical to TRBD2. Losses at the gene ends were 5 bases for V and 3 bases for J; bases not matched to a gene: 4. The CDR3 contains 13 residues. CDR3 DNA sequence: TGTGCCAGCAGTCCTAGCGGATACTACGAGCAGTACTTC. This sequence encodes CASSPSGYYEQYF.

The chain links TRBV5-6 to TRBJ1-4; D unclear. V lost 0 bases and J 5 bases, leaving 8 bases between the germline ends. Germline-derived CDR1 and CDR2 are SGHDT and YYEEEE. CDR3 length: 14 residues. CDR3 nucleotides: TGTGCCAGCAGCTTGGGGTGGGAGAATGAAAAACTGTTTTTT. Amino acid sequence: CASSLGWENEKLFF.

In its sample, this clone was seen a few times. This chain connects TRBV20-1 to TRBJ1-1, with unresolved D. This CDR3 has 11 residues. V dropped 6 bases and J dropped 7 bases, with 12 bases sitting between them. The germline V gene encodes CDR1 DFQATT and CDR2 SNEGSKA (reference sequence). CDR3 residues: CSAAAGYEAFF. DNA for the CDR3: TGCAGTGCCGCCGCGGGGTATGAAGCTTTCTTT.

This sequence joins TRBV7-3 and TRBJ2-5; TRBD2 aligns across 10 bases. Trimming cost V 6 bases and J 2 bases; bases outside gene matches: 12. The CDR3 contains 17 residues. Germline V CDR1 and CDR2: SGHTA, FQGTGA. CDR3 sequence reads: CASRQTGGTSAQETQYF. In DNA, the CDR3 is TGTGCCAGCAGACAAACTGGCGGGACTAGCGCTCAAGAGACCCAGTACTTC.

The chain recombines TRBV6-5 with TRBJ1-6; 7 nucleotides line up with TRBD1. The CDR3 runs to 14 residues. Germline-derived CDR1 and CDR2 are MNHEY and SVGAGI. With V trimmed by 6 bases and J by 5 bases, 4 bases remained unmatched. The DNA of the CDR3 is TGTGCCAGCAGACCGACAGGGAATAATTCACCCCTCCACTTT. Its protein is CASRPTGNNSPLHF.

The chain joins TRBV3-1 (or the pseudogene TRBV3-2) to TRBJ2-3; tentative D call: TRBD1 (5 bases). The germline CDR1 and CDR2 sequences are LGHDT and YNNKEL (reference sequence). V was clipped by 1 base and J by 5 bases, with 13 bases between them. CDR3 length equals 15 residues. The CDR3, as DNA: TGTGCCAGCAGCCAAGGGACACATGGTCTAGATACGCAGTATTTT. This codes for CASSQGTHGLDTQYF.